The sequence of this T cell receptor beta chain was determined in a study of shared clonotypes between healthy human individuals. Whole-study context: Three plates each covered CD4 naive and memory; CD8 naive two, CD8 memory one. The study's findings and limits: Relative to their counterparts shared across all four donors, non-shared clonotypes exhibited diminished generation probabilities. Relative to memory subsets, naive subsets generally showed larger estimated richness.

This clone appeared a few times. Its antigen is not identified. Original handling: Filtering of immunoSEQ junctional sequences could not match full-length read filtering. Profiled with immunoSEQ multiplex PCR; TCRdb holds only in-frame clones, not every one. That table is the source of V, J and clone size, and D and trimming were worked out from the DNA. The sample records some 1 million clones, about 76% being singletons. There are 22 residues in the CDR3. Specimen: memory CD4+ T cells sorted from blood. Subset denoted: CD45RA-negative fraction. The origin of this receptor is a man aged 18 to 29 in good health. The rearrangement uses TRBV21-1 and TRBJ2-2; the table's D call, TRBD1, was not checked against the DNA. TRBV21-1 is a listed pseudogene. The CDR3 DNA reads as TGTGCCAGCAGCAAAGCCCTGTGGATGCGACAGGGACCACCAACGAACACCGGGGAGCTGTTTTTT. Its translation is CASSKALWMRQGPPTNTGELFF.